This T cell receptor beta chain was identified in a study of T cells in localized non-small cell lung cancer. Produced via immunoSEQ multiplex PCR; TCRdb's table is partial and in-frame only. Of just under 80,000 clones in the sample, 75% to 85% are singletons; the top ten hold roughly 9.8%. CDR3 size: 19 residues. Deletions cut 4 bases from V and 0 bases from J, with 28 bases between. Germline V gene sequence: CDR1 SQVTM, CDR2 ANQGSEA. This chain links TRBV29-1 with TRBJ2-7, with D tentatively TRBD1 or TRBD2 (5 bases each). The sequences come from peripheral blood, collected before any cancer treatment. The source is a female donor older than 55 with stage I lung adenocarcinoma. The CDR3 bases are TGCAGCGTTGTTTGGGATGGGACGGGGCCCCCTCAAAGCTCCTACGAGCAGTACTTC. Translation gives CSVVWDGTGPPQSSYEQYF.